The T cell receptor beta chain described here comes from a study of lymphopenia after photon versus proton radiotherapy. General study findings and limits: After the lymphocyte nadir, photon-treated repertoires showed oligoclonal expansion, especially of CD8+ Temra cells. Proton therapy kept repertoires fairly stable, unlike photons, which gained effector/memory cells. Larger post-nadir TCR diversity loss correlated inversely with survival in deceased patients.

A note on this clone: The antigen remains undetermined.

Clones were read by immunoSEQ multiplex PCR, and TCRdb kept only the in-frame ones, dropping some. Of roughly 42,000 clones in the sample, 85% are singletons; the top ten hold around 2%. CDR1 is SNHLY, CDR2 FYNNEI, per germline. This CDR3 spans 12 amino acids. The V segment lost 4 bases and the J segment 3 bases; nucleotides outside the gene matches: 0. The chain carries TRBV2 and TRBJ2-7, with 7 positions matching TRBD1. The material was peripheral blood, obtained from a patient treated with photon-based radiotherapy. This TCR was recovered from a man between 35 and 55 years old with gastric cancer. This chain's CDR3 is CASSGQGYEQYF. For the CDR3, the DNA is TGTGCCAGCAGTGGACAGGGCTACGAGCAGTACTTC.